Presented here are 10 T cell receptor beta chains from one specimen sequenced in a study of T cell responses to AZD1222 COVID-19 vaccine. Sequencing was performed with immunoSEQ multiplex PCR; in TCRdb, only in-frame clones are kept and a portion is missing. In the table there are over 150,000 clones, around 92% of which are singletons. The sequences come from peripheral blood, collected on day 0 of AZD1222 vaccination. The origin of the receptors is an adult in good health.

The gene calls are TRBV19 and TRBJ1-2; 7 positions agree with TRBD1. V lost 4 bases, J lost 2 bases, and 1 base stayed unmatched. Germline lookup yields CDR1 LNHDA and CDR2 SQIVND (reference sequence). There are 13 residues in the CDR3. CDR3 residues: CASSTGQNYGYTF. In DNA form, the CDR3 reads TGTGCCAGTAGTACGGGACAGAACTATGGCTACACCTTC.

The genes are TRBV9 and TRBJ1-1; 9 nucleotides line up with TRBD1. V was pared by 2 bases and J by 8 bases, with 4 bases of the junction left unmatched. The germline CDR1 and CDR2 sequences are SGDLS and YYNGEE. The CDR3 is 13 amino acids. CDR3 in amino acids: CASSVAGTGEAFF. The CDR3 coding sequence is TGTGCCAGCAGCGTTGCCGGGACAGGGGAAGCTTTCTTT.

The sample holds a few counts of this clone. The J gene is TRBJ2-1, the V gene TRBV4-2, with 10 nucleotides matching TRBD2. The V segment lost 4 bases and the J segment 5 bases; nucleotides outside the gene matches: 5. This CDR3 spans 15 amino acids. Germline V gene data show CDR1 as LGHNA and CDR2 as YNFKEQ. CDR3 protein: CASSPGLAENNEQFF. CDR3 in DNA: TGTGCCAGCAGCCCCGGACTAGCGGAGAACAATGAGCAGTTCTTC.

This chain connects TRBV3-1 (or the pseudogene TRBV3-2) to TRBJ2-1; no clear D gene. Germline-derived CDR1 and CDR2 are LGHDT and YNNKEL (reference sequence). V was clipped by 5 bases and J by 6 bases, with 8 bases between them. The CDR3 runs 12 residues. The CDR3: CASSGLFNEQFF. CDR3 in DNA: TGTGCCAGCAGCGGGCTTTTCAATGAGCAGTTCTTC.

This chain links TRBV4-1 with TRBJ1-1, with TRBD1 matching 7 bases. The CDR3 is 15 residues long. J gave up 5 bases and V 4 bases, and 10 bases lay outside the gene matches. The V gene's germline CDR1 is MGHRA and CDR2 YSYEKL. CDR3 sequence: CASSPPVAGGTEAFF. In DNA, the CDR3 is TGCGCCAGCAGCCCCCCCGTGGCAGGGGGGACTGAAGCTTTCTTT.

A single count supports this clone. The chain is built from TRBV6-5 and TRBJ2-3; D not certain. The CDR3 loop spans 12 amino acids. With 10 bases removed from V and 2 bases from J, the gap between germline ends came to 10 bases. The germline CDR1 and CDR2 sequences are MNHEY and SVGAGI. This chain's CDR3 is CAITTFTDTQYF. CDR3 nucleotide sequence: TGTGCCATTACGACTTTCACAGATACGCAGTATTTT.

The chain joins TRBV30 to TRBJ2-3; D might be TRBD2 (6 bases). Germline loops: CDR1 GTSNPN, CDR2 SVGIG (reference sequence). This CDR3 has 12 residues. V shed 5 bases and J shed 2 bases, with 8 bases lying between them. The DNA of the CDR3 is TGTGCCTGGGGGAGGCTCACAGATACGCAGTATTTT. Translation gives CAWGRLTDTQYF.

The chain uses TRBV19 and TRBJ1-5, with D possibly TRBD1 on 6 matching bases. Per the germline V gene, CDR1 is LNHDA and CDR2 is SQIVND (reference sequence). V gave up 5 bases and J gave up 3 bases, with 17 bases separating them. The CDR3 totals 16 residues. The CDR3 is CASSRGGYGLNQPQHF. In nucleotides, the CDR3 is TGTGCCAGTAGTCGAGGGGGATATGGACTCAATCAGCCCCAGCATTTT.

The chain employs TRBV7-2 and TRBJ2-1; 8 bases fit TRBD2. V gave up 1 base and J gave up 2 bases; unmatched junction bases: 1. CDR3 length equals 15 residues. Germline V gene lookup returns CDR1 SGHTA and CDR2 FQGNSA. CDR3 DNA sequence: TGTGCCAGCAGCTTAGTTAGCGGGACCTACAATGAGCAGTTCTTC. Protein: CASSLVSGTYNEQFF.

V and J are TRBV5-4 and TRBJ2-3; D may correspond to TRBD1 or TRBD2 (6 bases each). Trimming removed 4 bases from V and 9 bases from J, with 24 bases in between. The CDR3 loop spans 16 amino acids. CDR1 is SGHNT and CDR2 is YYREEE in the germline V gene (reference sequence). The CDR3 reads CASSRGAVPGAETQYF. In nucleotides, the CDR3 is TGTGCCAGCAGCAGGGGGGCGGTCCCCGGGGCGGAGACGCAGTATTTT.